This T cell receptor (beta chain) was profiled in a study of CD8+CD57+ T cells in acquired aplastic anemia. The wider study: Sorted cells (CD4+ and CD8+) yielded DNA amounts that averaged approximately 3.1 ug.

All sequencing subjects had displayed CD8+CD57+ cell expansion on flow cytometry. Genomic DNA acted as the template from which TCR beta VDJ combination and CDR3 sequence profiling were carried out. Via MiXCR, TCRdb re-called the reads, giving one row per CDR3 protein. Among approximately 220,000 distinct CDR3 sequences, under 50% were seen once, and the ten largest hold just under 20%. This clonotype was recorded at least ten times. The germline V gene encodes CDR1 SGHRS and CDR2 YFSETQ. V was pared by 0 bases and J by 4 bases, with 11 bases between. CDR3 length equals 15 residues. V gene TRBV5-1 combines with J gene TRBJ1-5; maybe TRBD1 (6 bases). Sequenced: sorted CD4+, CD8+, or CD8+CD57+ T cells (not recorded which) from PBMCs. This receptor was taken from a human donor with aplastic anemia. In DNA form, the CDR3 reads TGCGCCAGCAGCTTGGAAGGGGGGCCGAATCAGCCCCAGCATTTT. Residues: CASSLEGGPNQPQHF.